The 18 T cell receptor beta chains below all came from one sample that was sequenced in a study of blood T cell repertoires in COVID-19. TCRdb's table, derived via immunoSEQ multiplex PCR, lists solely in-frame clones and lacks some. This table holds roughly 200,000 clones, approximately 90% found once. The sequencing input was peripheral blood. These TCRs come from a man between 70 and 80 years old with acute or convalescent COVID-19.

The chain is built from TRBV5-6 and TRBJ2-7, with 10 bases matching TRBD2. The trim removed 4 bases at V and 4 bases at J, leaving 8 bases unmatched. Germline V gene lookup returns CDR1 SGHDT and CDR2 YYEEEE. The CDR3 has 15 residues. CDR3 protein: CASSTAPSGRYEQYF. Written as DNA, the CDR3 is TGTGCCAGCAGCACTGCACCTAGCGGGAGATACGAGCAGTACTTC.

The chain is built from TRBV6-9 and TRBJ1-1; TRBD1 agrees at 7 bases. With 9 bases clipped from V and 3 bases from J, the junction kept 4 bases outside the gene matches. Germline-derived CDR1 and CDR2 are MNHGY and SVAAGI. This CDR3 has 12 amino acids. The CDR3 nucleotides are TGTGCCAGTTTAGACAGGGACACTGAAGCTTTCTTT. It is translated as CASLDRDTEAFF.

The gene calls are TRBV28 and TRBJ2-7; TRBD2 aligns across 8 bases. The CDR3 consists of 15 residues. V shed 6 bases, J shed 4 bases, and the junction held 11 bases outside the gene matches. From germline, CDR1 is MDHEN and CDR2 SYDVKM. In nucleotides, the CDR3 is TGTGCCAGCAGCGCATTGACTAGCGAGGGATACGAGCAGTACTTC. It encodes CASSALTSEGYEQYF.

V usage is TRBV28 and J usage is TRBJ1-5; no definite D call. Germline V CDR1 and CDR2: MDHEN, SYDVKM. The CDR3 has 13 residues. Deletions cut 3 bases from V and 6 bases from J, with 9 bases between. This CDR3 reads CASSLEAPQPQHF. For the CDR3, the DNA is TGTGCCAGCAGTTTGGAGGCTCCTCAGCCCCAGCATTTT.

This clone was counted only a few times. CDR3 sequence (DNA): TGTGCCAGCAGCTCGGGACTTGGCACCTACGAGCAGTACTTC. Amino acids: CASSSGLGTYEQYF. This sequence joins TRBV11-2 and TRBJ2-7; perhaps TRBD2 as D (6 bases). This CDR3 has 14 residues. Germline CDR1 SGHAT, CDR2 FQNNGV. Between the trimmed V and J ends, which lost 4 bases and 2 bases, there was a span of 12 bases.

The chain couples TRBV2 to TRBJ2-5; TRBD2 agrees at 7 bases. V trimming: 2 bases; J trimming: 0 bases; junction bases outside the gene matches: 12. The germline gives CDR1 SNHLY, CDR2 FYNNEI. The CDR3 is 18 amino acids. CDR3 DNA: TGTGCCAGCAGTGAATTGCCCTCTCAAGCGGGGAACCAAGAGACCCAGTACTTC. Amino acids: CASSELPSQAGNQETQYF.

The J gene is TRBJ1-6, the V gene TRBV9, with a tentative D call TRBD1 (5 bases). Trimming took 2 bases from V and 8 from J, leaving 11 bases between them. CDR1 SGDLS and CDR2 YYNGEE come from the germline V gene. The length of the CDR3 is 14 residues. The CDR3 DNA follows: TGTGCCAGCAGCGTCCTAGTAGGGGATTCACCCCTCCACTTT. This codes for CASSVLVGDSPLHF.

The chain employs TRBV5-8 and TRBJ1-2; D not resolved. The germline CDR1 and CDR2 sequences are SGHTS and YDEGEE. The V and J ends lost 4 bases and 0 bases respectively, with 7 bases between them. The CDR3 runs to 13 residues. In nucleotides, the CDR3 is TGTGCCAGCAGCCACGGGGCTAACTATGGCTACACCTTC. It specifies CASSHGANYGYTF.

The chain uses TRBV5-5 and TRBJ1-6; TRBD1 might be the D (6 bases). The germline CDR1 and CDR2 sequences are SGHKS and YYEKEE (reference sequence). The CDR3 extends over 17 amino acids. V was pared by 1 base and J by 4 bases, with 15 bases between. The CDR3 here is CASSLWTDRGYNSPLHF. In DNA, the CDR3 is TGTGCCAGCAGCTTGTGGACAGACAGAGGATATAATTCACCCCTCCACTTT.

The genes are TRBV7-2 and TRBJ2-7; TRBD2 matches 9 bases. The CDR3 extends over 16 amino acids. In germline, CDR1 is SGHTA, CDR2 FQGNSA. Losses at the gene ends were 1 base for V and 4 bases for J; bases not matched to a gene: 8. CDR3 residues: CASSLGRVLAGYEQYF. In DNA form, the CDR3 reads TGTGCCAGCAGCTTAGGTCGGGTGCTAGCGGGGTACGAGCAGTACTTC. The whole variable domain, filled in from reference TRBV7-2 and TRBJ2-7, reads GAGVSQSPSNKVTEKGKDVELRCDPISGHTALYWYRQSLGQGLEFLIYFQGNSAPDKSGLPSDRFSAERTGGSVSTLTIQRTQQEDSAVYLCASSLGRVLAGYEQYFGPGTRLTVT.

This clone was seen once. The genes are TRBV5-1 and TRBJ1-2, with a possible D match to TRBD1 (5 bases). The V end lost 0 bases, the J end lost 7 bases, and 13 bases lay between the germline ends. Germline values: CDR1 SGHRS, CDR2 YFSETQ. The CDR3 runs to 14 residues. The CDR3 nucleotides are TGCGCCAGCAGCTTGGAATTAGTAGGGGCTGGCTACACCTTC. This sequence encodes CASSLELVGAGYTF.

J is TRBJ1-6 and V is TRBV7-3; D uncertain. The CDR3 covers 13 residues. V lost 2 bases to trimming and J lost 7 bases, with 6 bases between them. Germline V gene data show CDR1 as SGHTA and CDR2 as FQGTGA. The CDR3 here is CASSLRENSPLHF. CDR3 coding DNA: TGTGCCAGCAGCTTACGGGAGAATTCACCCCTCCACTTT.

In its sample, this clone was seen once. This rearrangement joins TRBV7-2 to TRBJ2-7, with D possibly TRBD2 on 6 matching bases. Trimming shortened V by 2 bases and J by 2 bases, and 16 bases separated the two germline ends. The CDR3 runs 16 residues. In germline, CDR1 is SGHTA, CDR2 FQGNSA. The DNA for the CDR3 is TGTGCCAGCAGCTTAATCTCCACTAGCACCACCTACGAGCAGTACTTC. This codes for CASSLISTSTTYEQYF.

The V gene is TRBV4-2, the J gene TRBJ1-1, with D tentatively TRBD1 (5 bases). Germline values: CDR1 LGHNA, CDR2 YNFKEQ. V was trimmed by 2 bases and J by 0 bases, leaving 10 bases between them. This CDR3 comprises 15 residues. The CDR3 loop reads CASSQLQVLNTEAFF. DNA of the CDR3: TGTGCCAGCAGCCAACTACAGGTCTTGAACACTGAAGCTTTCTTT.

V usage is TRBV29-1 and J usage is TRBJ2-5; the match to TRBD2 covers 13 bases. Per the germline V gene, CDR1 is SQVTM and CDR2 is ANQGSEA. V shed 6 bases, J shed 5 bases, and the junction held 6 bases outside the gene matches. This CDR3 comprises 14 residues. The CDR3 protein is CSVELAGGPETQYF. The DNA for the CDR3 is TGCAGCGTGGAACTAGCGGGAGGGCCGGAGACCCAGTACTTC.

The chain combines TRBV19 with TRBJ2-1; 7 nucleotides match TRBD2. This CDR3 contains 13 residues. Germline loops: CDR1 LNHDA, CDR2 SQIVND (reference sequence). V gave up 4 bases and J gave up 8 bases; unmatched junction bases: 5. The CDR3: CASSNILADEQFF. Here the CDR3 DNA reads TGTGCCAGTAGTAACATCCTAGCGGATGAGCAGTTCTTC.

The chain combines TRBV18 with TRBJ1-1, with D perhaps matching TRBD1 (6 bases). This CDR3 is built from 14 residues. With 2 bases removed from V and 4 bases from J, the gap between germline ends came to 11 bases. The germline CDR1 and CDR2 sequences are KGHSH and LQKENI. The CDR3 sequence: CASSPKQGSTEAFF. The CDR3 DNA is TGTGCCAGCTCACCAAAGCAGGGGAGCACTGAAGCTTTCTTT.

The chain joins TRBV11-2 to TRBJ2-1; 7 nucleotides align to TRBD1. The V segment lost 0 bases and the J segment 9 bases; nucleotides outside the gene matches: 8. CDR3 length equals 15 residues. Germline loops: CDR1 SGHAT, CDR2 FQNNGV. The CDR3 loop is CASSLDRGSFGEQFF. CDR3 bases: TGTGCCAGCAGCTTAGACAGGGGGTCATTTGGTGAGCAGTTCTTC.